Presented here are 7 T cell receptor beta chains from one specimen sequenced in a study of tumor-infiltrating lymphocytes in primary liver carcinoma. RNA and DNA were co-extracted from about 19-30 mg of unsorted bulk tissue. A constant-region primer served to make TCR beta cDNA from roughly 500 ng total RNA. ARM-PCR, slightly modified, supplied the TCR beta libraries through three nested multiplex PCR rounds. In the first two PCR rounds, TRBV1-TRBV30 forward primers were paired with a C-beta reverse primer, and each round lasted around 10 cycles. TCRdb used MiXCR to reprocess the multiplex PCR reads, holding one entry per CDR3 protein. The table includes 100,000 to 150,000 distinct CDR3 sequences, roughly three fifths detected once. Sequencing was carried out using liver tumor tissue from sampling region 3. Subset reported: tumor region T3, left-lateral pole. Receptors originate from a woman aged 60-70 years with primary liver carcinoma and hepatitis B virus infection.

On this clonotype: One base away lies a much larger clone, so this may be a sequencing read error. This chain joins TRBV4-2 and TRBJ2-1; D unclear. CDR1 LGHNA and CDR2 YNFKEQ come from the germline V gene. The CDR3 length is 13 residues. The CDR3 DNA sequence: TGTGCCATCAGCCAAGTCGGTGGGCATGAGCAGTTCTTC. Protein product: CAISQVGGHEQFF.

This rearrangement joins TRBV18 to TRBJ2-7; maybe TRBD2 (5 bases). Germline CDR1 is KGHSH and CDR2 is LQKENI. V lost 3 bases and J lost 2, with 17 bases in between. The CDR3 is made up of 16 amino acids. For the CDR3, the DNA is TGTGCCAGCTCACCCCCCGCGGGCGGTGCCCCCTACGAGCAGTACTTC. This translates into CASSPPAGGAPYEQYF.

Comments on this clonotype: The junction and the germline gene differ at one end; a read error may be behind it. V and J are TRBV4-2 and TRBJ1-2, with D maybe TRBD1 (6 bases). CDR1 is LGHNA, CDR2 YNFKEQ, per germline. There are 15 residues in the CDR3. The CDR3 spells CASSQWSGQTYDYTF. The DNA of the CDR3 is TGTGCCAGCAGCCAATGGTCTGGACAGACCTATGACTACACCTTT.

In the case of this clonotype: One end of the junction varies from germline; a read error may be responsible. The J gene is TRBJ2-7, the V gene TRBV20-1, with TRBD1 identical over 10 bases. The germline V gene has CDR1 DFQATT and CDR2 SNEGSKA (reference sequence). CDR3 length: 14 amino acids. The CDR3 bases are TGCAGTGCCGATGGACAGGGGGGTCTACGCGAGCTGTACTTC. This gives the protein CSADGQGGLRELYF.

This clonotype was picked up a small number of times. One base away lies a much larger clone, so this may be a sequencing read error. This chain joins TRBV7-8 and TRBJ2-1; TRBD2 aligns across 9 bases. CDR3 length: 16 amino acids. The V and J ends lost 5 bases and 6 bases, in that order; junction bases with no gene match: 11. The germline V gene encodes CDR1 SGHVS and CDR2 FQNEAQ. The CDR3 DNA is TGTGCCAGCAGCCCTCCTAGCGGGGAGCACTGCAATGAGCAGTTCTTC. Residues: CASSPPSGEHCNEQFF.

The CDR3 sequence is CASSSGLRGRDEQFF. The DNA of the CDR3 is TGTGCCAGCAGTTCGGGACTGCGGGGGAGGGATGAGCAGTTCTTC. The gene calls are TRBV28 and TRBJ2-1, with 7 bases lining up with TRBD2. There are 15 residues in the CDR3. Germline CDR1 and CDR2: MDHEN and SYDVKM. With V trimmed by 4 bases and J by 8 bases, 11 bases remained unmatched.

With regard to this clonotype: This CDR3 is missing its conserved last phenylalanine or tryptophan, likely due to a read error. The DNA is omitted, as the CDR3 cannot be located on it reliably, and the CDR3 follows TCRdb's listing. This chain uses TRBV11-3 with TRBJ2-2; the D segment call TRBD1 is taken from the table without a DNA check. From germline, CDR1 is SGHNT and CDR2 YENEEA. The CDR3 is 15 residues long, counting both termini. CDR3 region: CASSSYRVLAGELSL.